Sequencing of this T cell receptor (beta chain) was carried out in a study of blood T cells in healthy people across ages. Study-level background: About one barcoded beta molecule per two T cells came from capture by template switching. General study findings and limits: It was not possible, with unsorted PBMCs, to conclusively compare naive and antigen-experienced cells.

Notes on this clonotype: As yet, its antigen is unknown.

Investigators took approximately 9.4 milliliters of peripheral blood from every donor. Per sample, a minimum of 7 million PBMCs were isolated. Then a second PCR, running roughly 7 to 11 cycles, was carried out with a sample-barcoded 5' primer and a J-beta primer mix. TCRdb ran MiXCR on the 5' RACE reads and lists one entry per CDR3 protein. The data contain 1.5 million to 2 million distinct CDR3 sequences, about 31% of them seen just once; the ten biggest clones take up 11%. Germline V gives CDR1 MGHDK, CDR2 SYGVNS. This CDR3 is 15 amino acids long. Unmatched junction bases numbered 7, after V lost 2 bases and J lost 5 bases.

The sequence came from a woman aged 25 to 39 in good health. The chain combines TRBV25-1 with TRBJ2-5, with 8 positions matching TRBD2. The sequenced sample consisted of blood. The CDR3 region is CASSESRGGMETQYF. CDR3 coding DNA: TGTGCCAGCAGTGAAAGCCGGGGGGGCATGGAGACCCAGTACTTC.